This TCR beta chain was sequenced for a study of T cells in Graves' hyperthyroidism and ophthalmopathy. Study-level results: Within blood appeared most thyroid clonotypes that had expanded above 0.001.

Hyperthyroidism, newly diagnosed and lasting under 2 months, affected patients aged 18 to 65. V was cut by 0 bases and J by 7 bases, with 10 bases left in between. Germline loops: CDR1 MNHNS, CDR2 SASEGT. The CDR3 is 14 residues long. Comments on this clonotype: Its antigen is as yet unknown.

Researchers took RNA transcripts and amplified the TCR beta CDR3 regions from them. Carried out on the TCR CDR3, a first-round RT-PCR used the HTBI primer set. TCRdb passed the multiplex PCR reads through MiXCR, listing each CDR3 protein once. The sample holds around 720,000 distinct CDR3 sequences; roughly 32% are singletons and the top ten take more than 25%. The rearrangement links TRBV6-1 to TRBJ1-5; D not resolved. Sequencing used blood. The clonotype comes from a woman between 40 and 55 years old with Graves' hyperthyroidism. CDR3 in amino acids: CASSEARGRQPQHF. The CDR3 bases are TGTGCCAGCAGTGAAGCGAGAGGGAGGCAGCCCCAGCATTTT.